This record concerns one T cell receptor beta chain sequence. Data came from immunoSEQ multiplex PCR; TCRdb stores just in-frame clones and leaves some out. The profile shows around 80,000 clones, approximately 78% of them singletons. This specimen belongs to a study of OX40 agonist ivuxolimab in advanced cancers. Study information: Patients with hepatocellular carcinoma, melanoma, renal cell or head and neck cancer made up the dose-escalation patients. Partial responses occurred in three patients (one hepatocellular carcinoma, two cutaneous melanoma).

Trimming pared 2 bases from V and 1 base from J, leaving 12 bases between. Germline values: CDR1 MDHEN, CDR2 SYDVKM. This CDR3 comprises 15 residues. Sequencing was performed on CD4+ or CD8+ T cells sorted from blood, taken in a trial of the OX40 agonist ivuxolimab. This TCR was recovered from an adult with an advanced solid tumor such as melanoma, head and neck, liver or kidney cancer. The V and J genes are TRBV28 and TRBJ2-7; D unclear. The CDR3 sequence is CASSLDGRLSYEQYF. The CDR3 DNA sequence: TGTGCCAGCAGTTTAGACGGACGGCTATCCTACGAGCAGTACTTC.